The subject of this entry is one T cell receptor (beta chain). Its cognate antigen is unknown. Per the germline V gene, CDR1 is SNHLY and CDR2 is FYNNEI. V lost 6 bases and J lost 4; bases outside the gene matches: 3. This CDR3 spans 13 amino acids. The data stem from a study of cytomegalovirus exposure and HLA in healthy donors. Both 60 Vbeta primers and 13 Jbeta primers went into the PCR. Assay used: immunoSEQ multiplex PCR; TCRdb lists only in-frame clones, some missing. The sample has under 200,000 clones; roughly 80% are singletons. Study-level points and caveats: Later analysis suggested most CMV-associated TCR beta chains were HLA-restricted.

V usage is TRBV2 and J usage is TRBJ2-5, with TRBD1 matching over 9 bases. This sequence originates from a woman in her 30s in good health and CMV-seronegative. Sequenced input: PBMCs. CDR3 residues: CASSLGQGETQYF. Written as DNA, the CDR3 is TGTGCCAGCAGCTTGGGACAGGGAGAGACCCAGTACTTC.